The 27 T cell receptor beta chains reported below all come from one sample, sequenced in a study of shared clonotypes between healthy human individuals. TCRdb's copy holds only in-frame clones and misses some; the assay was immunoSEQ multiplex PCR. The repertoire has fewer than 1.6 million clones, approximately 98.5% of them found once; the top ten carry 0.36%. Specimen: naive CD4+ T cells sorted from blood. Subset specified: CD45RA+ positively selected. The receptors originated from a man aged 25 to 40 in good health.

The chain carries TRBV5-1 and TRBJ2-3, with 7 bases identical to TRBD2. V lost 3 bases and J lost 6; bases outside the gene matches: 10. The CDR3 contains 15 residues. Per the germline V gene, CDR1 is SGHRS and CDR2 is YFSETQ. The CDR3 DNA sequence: TGCGCCAGCAGCTGGCTAGCGGTTCTAGGGGATACGCAGTATTTT. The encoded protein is CASSWLAVLGDTQYF.

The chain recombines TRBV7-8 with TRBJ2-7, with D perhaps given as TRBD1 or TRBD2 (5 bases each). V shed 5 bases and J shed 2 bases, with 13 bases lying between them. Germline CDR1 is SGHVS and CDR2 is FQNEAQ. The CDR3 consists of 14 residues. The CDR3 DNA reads TGTGCCAGCAGCCGTAGGGGACCTACCTACGAGCAGTACTTC. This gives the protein CASSRRGPTYEQYF.

Here the CDR3 reads CASSQWLVGANVLTF. CDR3 sequence (DNA): TGCGCCAGCAGCCAGTGGCTTGTTGGGGCCAACGTCCTGACTTTC. V usage is TRBV4-1 and J usage is TRBJ2-6; D not resolved. With 3 bases removed from V and 3 bases from J, the gap between germline ends came to 9 bases. The CDR3 is 15 residues long. Germline loops: CDR1 MGHRA, CDR2 YSYEKL.

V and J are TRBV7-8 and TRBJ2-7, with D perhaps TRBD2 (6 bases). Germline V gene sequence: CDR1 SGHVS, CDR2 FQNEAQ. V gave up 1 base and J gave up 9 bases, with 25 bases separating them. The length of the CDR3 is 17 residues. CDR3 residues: CASSLGLPGLRVMRQYF. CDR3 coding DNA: TGTGCCAGCAGCTTAGGACTCCCGGGACTCCGGGTAATGCGGCAGTACTTC.

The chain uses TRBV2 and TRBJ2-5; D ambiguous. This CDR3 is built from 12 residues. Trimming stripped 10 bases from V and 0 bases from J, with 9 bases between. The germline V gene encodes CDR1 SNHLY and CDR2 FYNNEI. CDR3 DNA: TGTGCCACCCCACTATACCAAGAGACCCAGTACTTC. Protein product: CATPLYQETQYF.

CDR3 in DNA: TGTGCCAGCGGACCCTGGGACAGAGCCTACGAGCAGTACTTC. This encodes CASGPWDRAYEQYF. The rearrangement joins TRBV5-8 to TRBJ2-7, with 7 positions matching TRBD1. The CDR3 sequence is 14 residues long. Germline CDR1 and CDR2: SGHTS and YDEGEE. V lost 7 bases and J lost 2; bases outside the gene matches: 9.

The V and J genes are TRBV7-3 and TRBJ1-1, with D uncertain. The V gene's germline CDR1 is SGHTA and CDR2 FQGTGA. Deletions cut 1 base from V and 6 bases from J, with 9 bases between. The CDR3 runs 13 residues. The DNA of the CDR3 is TGTGCCAGCAGCTTAAGTACGGAGGCTGAAGCTTTCTTT. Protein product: CASSLSTEAEAFF.

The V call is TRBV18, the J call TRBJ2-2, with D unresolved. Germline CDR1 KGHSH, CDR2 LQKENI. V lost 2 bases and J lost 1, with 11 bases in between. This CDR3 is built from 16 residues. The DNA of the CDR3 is TGTGCCAGCTCACCAAGCACAGTTTGGAACACCGGGGAGCTGTTTTTT. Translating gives CASSPSTVWNTGELFF.

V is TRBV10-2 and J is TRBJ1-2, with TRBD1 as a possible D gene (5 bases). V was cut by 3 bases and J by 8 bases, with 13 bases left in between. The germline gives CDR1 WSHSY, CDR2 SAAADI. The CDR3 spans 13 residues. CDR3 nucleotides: TGCGCCAGCAGTGATTATGGGACCCCCGGCTACACCTTC. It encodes CASSDYGTPGYTF.

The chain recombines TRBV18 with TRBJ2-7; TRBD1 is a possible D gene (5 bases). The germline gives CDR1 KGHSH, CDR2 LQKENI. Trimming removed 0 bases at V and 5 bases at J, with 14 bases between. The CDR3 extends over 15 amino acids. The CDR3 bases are TGTGCCAGCTCACCACCAATAGTCAGGGAACACGAGCAGTACTTC. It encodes CASSPPIVREHEQYF. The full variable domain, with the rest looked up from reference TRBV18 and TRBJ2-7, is NAGVMQNPRHLVRRRGQEARLRCSPMKGHSHVYWYRQLPEEGLKFMVYLQKENIIDESGMPKERFSAEFPKEGPSILRIQQVVRGDSAAYFCASSPPIVREHEQYFGPGTRLTVT.

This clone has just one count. The CDR3 DNA sequence: TGTGCCAGCAGCCCACGCGCGCTGCTAGCCTTTCCCACAGATACGCAGTATTTT. It codes for CASSPRALLAFPTDTQYF. This sequence joins TRBV9 and TRBJ2-3, with D tentatively TRBD2 (5 bases). V was shortened by 4 bases and J by 2 bases, with 23 bases between the two germline ends. This CDR3 spans 18 amino acids. Germline V gene data show CDR1 as SGDLS and CDR2 as YYNGEE.

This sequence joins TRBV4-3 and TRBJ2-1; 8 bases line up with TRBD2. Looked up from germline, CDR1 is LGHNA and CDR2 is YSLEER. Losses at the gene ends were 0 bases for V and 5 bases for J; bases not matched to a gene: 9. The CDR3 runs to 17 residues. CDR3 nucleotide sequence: TGCGCCAGCAGCCAAGATAGTAGGCTAGCGGGTAACAATGAGCAGTTCTTC. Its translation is CASSQDSRLAGNNEQFF.

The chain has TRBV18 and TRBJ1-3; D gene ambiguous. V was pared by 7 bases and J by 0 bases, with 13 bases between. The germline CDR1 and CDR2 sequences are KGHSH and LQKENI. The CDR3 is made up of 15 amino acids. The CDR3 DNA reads TGTGCCAGCTTCCTGGACGTCGTCTCTGGAAACACCATATATTTT. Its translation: CASFLDVVSGNTIYF.

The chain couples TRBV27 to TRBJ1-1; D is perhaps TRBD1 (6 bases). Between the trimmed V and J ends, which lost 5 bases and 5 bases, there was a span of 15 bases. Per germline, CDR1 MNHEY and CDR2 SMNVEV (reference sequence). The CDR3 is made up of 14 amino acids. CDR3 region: CASSAIQGRTEAFF. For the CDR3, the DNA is TGTGCCAGCAGTGCCATACAGGGAAGGACTGAAGCTTTCTTT.

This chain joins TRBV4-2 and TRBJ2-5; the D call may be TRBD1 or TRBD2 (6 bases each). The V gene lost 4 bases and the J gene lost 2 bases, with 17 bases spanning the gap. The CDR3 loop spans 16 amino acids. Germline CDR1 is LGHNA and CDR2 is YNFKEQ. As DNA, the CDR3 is TGTGCCAGCAGCCCCCGGGGGCAGGCCTTACAAGAGACCCAGTACTTC. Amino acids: CASSPRGQALQETQYF.

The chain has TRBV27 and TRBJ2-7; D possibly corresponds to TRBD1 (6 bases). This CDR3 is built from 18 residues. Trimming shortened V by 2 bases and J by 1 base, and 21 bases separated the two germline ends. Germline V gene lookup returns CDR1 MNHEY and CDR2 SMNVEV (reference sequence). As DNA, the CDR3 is TGTGCCAGCAGTTTAAGGGTATCGGGTGGACAGCGATCCTACGAGCAGTACTTC. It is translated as CASSLRVSGGQRSYEQYF.

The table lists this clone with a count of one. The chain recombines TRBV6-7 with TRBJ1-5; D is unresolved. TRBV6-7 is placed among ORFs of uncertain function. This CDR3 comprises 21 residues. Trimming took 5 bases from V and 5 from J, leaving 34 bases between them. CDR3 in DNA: TGTGCCAGCAGTCAACTCTATCTCCCCGCGGGGAACCACCTCGGAGATCAGCCCCAGCATTTT. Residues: CASSQLYLPAGNHLGDQPQHF.

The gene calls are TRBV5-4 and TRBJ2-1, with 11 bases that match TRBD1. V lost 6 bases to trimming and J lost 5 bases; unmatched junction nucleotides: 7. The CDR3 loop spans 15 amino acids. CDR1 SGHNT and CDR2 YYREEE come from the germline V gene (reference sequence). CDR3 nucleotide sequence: TGTGCCAGCAAACAGGACAGGGGGCAGGACAATGAGCAGTTCTTC. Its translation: CASKQDRGQDNEQFF.

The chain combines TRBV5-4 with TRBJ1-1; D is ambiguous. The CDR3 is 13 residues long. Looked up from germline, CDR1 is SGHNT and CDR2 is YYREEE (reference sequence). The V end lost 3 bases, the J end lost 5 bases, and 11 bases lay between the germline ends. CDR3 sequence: CASSSMIGTEAFF. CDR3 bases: TGTGCCAGCAGCTCAATGATAGGGACTGAAGCTTTCTTT.

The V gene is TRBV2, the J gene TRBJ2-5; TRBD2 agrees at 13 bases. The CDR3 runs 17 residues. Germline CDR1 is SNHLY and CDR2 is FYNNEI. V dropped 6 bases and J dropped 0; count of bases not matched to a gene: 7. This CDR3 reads CASRKGTSGAYQETQYF. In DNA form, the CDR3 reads TGTGCCAGCAGGAAGGGGACTAGCGGGGCTTACCAAGAGACCCAGTACTTC.

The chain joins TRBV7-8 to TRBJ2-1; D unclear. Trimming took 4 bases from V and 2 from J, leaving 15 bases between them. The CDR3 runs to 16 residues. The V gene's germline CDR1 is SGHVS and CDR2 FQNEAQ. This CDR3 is CASSSPESTPYNEQFF. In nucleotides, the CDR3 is TGTGCCAGCAGCTCCCCAGAAAGTACCCCCTACAATGAGCAGTTCTTC.

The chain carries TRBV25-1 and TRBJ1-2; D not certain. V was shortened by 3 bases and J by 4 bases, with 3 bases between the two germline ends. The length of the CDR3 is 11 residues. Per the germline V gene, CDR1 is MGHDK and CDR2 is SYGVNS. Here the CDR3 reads CASSEFYGYTF. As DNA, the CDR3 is TGTGCCAGCAGTGAGTTCTATGGCTACACCTTC.

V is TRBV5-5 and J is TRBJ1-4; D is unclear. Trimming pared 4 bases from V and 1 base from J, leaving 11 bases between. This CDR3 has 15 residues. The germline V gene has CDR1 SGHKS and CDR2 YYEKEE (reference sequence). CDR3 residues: CASSPRPGTNEKLFF. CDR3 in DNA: TGTGCCAGCAGCCCGCGCCCGGGAACTAATGAAAAACTGTTTTTT. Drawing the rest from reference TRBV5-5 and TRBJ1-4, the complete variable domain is DAGVTQSPTHLIKTRGQQVTLRCSPISGHKSVSWYQQVLGQGPQFIFQYYEKEERGRGNFPDRFSARQFPNYSSELNVNALLLGDSALYLCASSPRPGTNEKLFFGSGTQLSVL.

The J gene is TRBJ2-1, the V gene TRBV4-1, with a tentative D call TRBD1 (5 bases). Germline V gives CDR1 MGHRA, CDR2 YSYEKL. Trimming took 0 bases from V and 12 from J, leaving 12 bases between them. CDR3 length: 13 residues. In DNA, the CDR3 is TGCGCCAGCAGCCAAGATTCATGGGGCGTGCAGTTCTTC. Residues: CASSQDSWGVQFF.

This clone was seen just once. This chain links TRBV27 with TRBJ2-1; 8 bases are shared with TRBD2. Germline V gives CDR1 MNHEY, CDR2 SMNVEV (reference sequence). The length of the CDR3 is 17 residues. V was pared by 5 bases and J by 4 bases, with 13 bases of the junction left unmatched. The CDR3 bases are TGTGCCAGCAGTAAGGTGCGGTCTAGCGGGCTTTACAATGAGCAGTTCTTC. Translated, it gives CASSKVRSSGLYNEQFF.

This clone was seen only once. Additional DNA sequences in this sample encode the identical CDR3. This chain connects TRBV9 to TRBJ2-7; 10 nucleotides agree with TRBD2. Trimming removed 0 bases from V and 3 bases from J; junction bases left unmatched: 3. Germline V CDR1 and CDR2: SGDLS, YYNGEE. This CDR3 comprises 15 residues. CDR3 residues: CASSVAPSGSYEQYF. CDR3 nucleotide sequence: TGTGCCAGCAGCGTAGCGCCTAGCGGGAGCTACGAGCAGTACTTC.

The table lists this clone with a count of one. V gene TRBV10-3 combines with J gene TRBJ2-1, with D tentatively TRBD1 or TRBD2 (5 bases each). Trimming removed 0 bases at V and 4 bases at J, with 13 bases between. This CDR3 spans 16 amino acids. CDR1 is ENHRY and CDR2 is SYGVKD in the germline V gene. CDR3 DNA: TGTGCCATCAGTGAGTCTTTGACGGGACCTTACAATGAGCAGTTCTTC. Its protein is CAISESLTGPYNEQFF.